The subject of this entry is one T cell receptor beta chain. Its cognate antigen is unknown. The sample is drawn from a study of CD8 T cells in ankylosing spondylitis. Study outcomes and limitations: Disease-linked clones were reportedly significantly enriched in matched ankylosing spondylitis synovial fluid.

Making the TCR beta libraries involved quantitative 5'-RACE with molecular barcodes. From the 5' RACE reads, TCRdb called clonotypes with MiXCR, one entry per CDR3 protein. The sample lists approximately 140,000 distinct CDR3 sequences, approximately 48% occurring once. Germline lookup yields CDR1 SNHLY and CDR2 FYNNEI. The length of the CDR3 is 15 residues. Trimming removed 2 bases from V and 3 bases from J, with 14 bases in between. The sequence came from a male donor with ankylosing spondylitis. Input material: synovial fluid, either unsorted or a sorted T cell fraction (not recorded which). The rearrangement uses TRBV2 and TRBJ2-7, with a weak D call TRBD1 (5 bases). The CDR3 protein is CASSESGASFYEQYF. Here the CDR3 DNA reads TGTGCCAGCAGTGAAAGTGGGGCCTCATTCTACGAGCAGTACTTC.